The 5 T cell receptor beta chains listed next were all sequenced from one sample in a study of regulatory T cells in long-lasting Graves disease. Construction of the TCR beta libraries employed iRepertoire HTBI primers in conjunction with Arm-PCR of CDR3 regions. TCRdb analysed the multiplex PCR reads with MiXCR anew, one entry per CDR3 protein. The data hold about 430,000 distinct CDR3 sequences, with 21% observed a single time. Indicated time point: persistent/refractory GD, antithyroid drugs over 5 years with positive TRAb. RNA from PBMCs was the source of the TCR library. Sequenced material: peripheral blood mononuclear cells (PBMCs), taken when the disease was refractory, from a patient treated with antithyroid drugs. These receptors were obtained from a female donor with Graves disease.

The genes are TRBV7-3 and TRBJ2-3; no clear D gene. This CDR3 region has 14 residues. CDR1 and CDR2 from the germline V gene are SGHTA and FQGTGA. Trimming stripped 3 bases from V and 2 bases from J, with 9 bases between. DNA of the CDR3: TGTGCCAGCAGCTTTACGGACCTCACAGATACGCAGTATTTT. Amino acids: CASSFTDLTDTQYF.

This clonotype was counted only a few times. The chain has TRBV30 and TRBJ2-5, with 10 nucleotides matching TRBD1. Trimming at V came to 0 bases and at J to 4 bases, leaving 2 bases not matched to a gene. CDR1 GTSNPN and CDR2 SVGIG come from the germline V gene (reference sequence). This CDR3 comprises 14 residues. CDR3 region: CAWSVDRGPETQYF. The CDR3 DNA follows: TGTGCCTGGAGTGTAGACAGGGGGCCAGAGACCCAGTACTTC.

J is TRBJ2-6 and V is TRBV7-9; the D gene is possibly TRBD1 (6 bases). Looked up from germline, CDR1 is SEHNR and CDR2 is FQNEAQ (reference sequence). The V end was cut by 5 bases, the J end by 2 bases, with 13 bases between. This CDR3 has 16 amino acids. This CDR3 is CASSPTGPTGANVLTF. The CDR3 DNA is TGTGCCAGCAGCCCGACAGGACCCACTGGGGCCAACGTCCTGACTTTC.

This clonotype came up many times. The chain has TRBV19 and TRBJ1-1; 7 bases are a match to TRBD1. The CDR3 sequence is 12 residues long. Germline V CDR1 and CDR2: LNHDA, SQIVND (reference sequence). With V trimmed by 9 bases and J by 2 bases, 3 bases remained unmatched. DNA of the CDR3: TGTGCCAGCGGACAGGATAACACTGAAGCTTTCTTT. Translating gives CASGQDNTEAFF.

The chain couples TRBV15 to TRBJ2-7; 7 bases match TRBD1. Trimming cost V 0 bases and J 1 base; bases outside gene matches: 3. From germline, CDR1 is LNHNV and CDR2 YYDKDF (reference sequence). The CDR3 is 15 residues long. CDR3 bases: TGTGCCACCAGCAGAGACAGGGGGAATTCCTACGAGCAGTACTTC. Its protein is CATSRDRGNSYEQYF.